These 15 T cell receptor beta chains share one sample of origin, sequenced in a study of breast tumors, draining lymph nodes, adjacent tissues. TCRdb recomputed calls from the multiplex PCR reads with MiXCR, one row per CDR3 protein. The sample holds 33,000 or so distinct CDR3 sequences, less than 65% seen once. The sample consisted of breast tumor tissue. The source of these receptors is a female donor with breast cancer. Some clones in this sample may be carry-over from other donors' samples.

The chain recombines TRBV20-1 with TRBJ1-2; no definite D call. Trimming pared 3 bases from V and 3 bases from J, leaving 14 bases between. This CDR3 has 14 residues. Germline CDR1 DFQATT, CDR2 SNEGSKA (reference sequence). CDR3 sequence: CSASPSRVDYGYTF. In DNA, the CDR3 is TGCAGTGCTAGTCCCTCGCGGGTGGACTATGGCTACACCTTC.

The chain combines TRBV4-1 with TRBJ2-1; TRBD1 might be the D (5 bases). The CDR3 totals 15 residues. Between the trimmed V and J ends, which lost 5 bases and 0 bases, there was a span of 11 bases. Germline-derived CDR1 and CDR2 are MGHRA and YSYEKL. The CDR3 DNA reads TGCGCCAGCAGCACTCGACAGAGCTCCTACAATGAGCAGTTCTTC. As protein: CASSTRQSSYNEQFF.

This clonotype was seen ten or more times. The V call is TRBV7-6, the J call TRBJ1-1; tentative D call: TRBD1 (5 bases). CDR1 and CDR2 (germline): SGHVS, FNYEAQ. Trimming took off 5 bases at V and 1 base at J, with 11 bases between the two ends. The CDR3 is 14 amino acids. The CDR3 sequence is CASSLVGRNTEAFF. As DNA, the CDR3 is TGTGCCAGCAGCCTGGTGGGGCGGAACACTGAAGCTTTCTTT.

The genes are TRBV13 and TRBJ1-5; no firm D call. The CDR3 is 12 residues long. Trimming cost V 4 bases and J 4 bases, with 5 bases left between them. Germline assignment: CDR1 PRHDT and CDR2 FYEKMQ (reference sequence). CDR3 nucleotides: TGTGCCAGCAGCTCCCAGAATCAGCCCCAGCATTTT. It is translated as CASSSQNQPQHF.

V and J are TRBV19 and TRBJ2-3, with 8 positions matching TRBD2. This CDR3 has 15 amino acids. Germline values: CDR1 LNHDA, CDR2 SQIVND (reference sequence). V lost 6 bases, J lost 4 bases, and 9 bases stayed unmatched. The DNA for the CDR3 is TGTGCCAGTAGCTACTACCGGGGGGGAGCAGATACGCAGTATTTT. Its protein product is CASSYYRGGADTQYF.

This clonotype occurred many times. The gene calls are TRBV10-1 and TRBJ2-3; TRBD2 matches at 11 bases. With V trimmed by 2 bases and J by 3 bases, 4 bases remained unmatched. The length of the CDR3 is 16 residues. From germline, CDR1 is WNHNN and CDR2 SYGVQD (reference sequence). The CDR3 region is CASSEPGLAETDTQYF. The CDR3 DNA is TGCGCCAGCAGTGAGCCGGGACTAGCGGAGACAGATACGCAGTATTTT.

This clonotype was observed a few times. The V call is TRBV20-1, the J call TRBJ2-5; no definite D call. V was pared by 4 bases and J by 0 bases, with 12 bases between. Germline assignment: CDR1 DFQATT and CDR2 SNEGSKA (reference sequence). This CDR3 contains 14 residues. This CDR3 is CSATQIANQETQYF. The CDR3 DNA reads as TGCAGTGCTACCCAGATAGCCAACCAAGAGACCCAGTACTTC.

This clonotype was observed many times. The V and J genes are TRBV12-3 or TRBV12-4 and TRBJ2-3; 7 nucleotides match TRBD2. The CDR3 runs 15 residues. V lost 7 bases, J lost 4 bases, and 11 bases stayed unmatched. CDR3 nucleotide sequence: TGTGCCAGCATGGCTTGGGGGGGGGTCTCAGATACGCAGTATTTT. It yields the protein CASMAWGGVSDTQYF.

The chain joins TRBV20-1 to TRBJ1-5; D unresolved. The germline gives CDR1 DFQATT, CDR2 SNEGSKA (reference sequence). This CDR3 is 12 amino acids long. V lost 6 bases and J 0 bases, leaving 6 bases between the germline ends. CDR3 protein: CSARRSNQPQHF. The DNA of the CDR3 is TGCAGTGCAAGACGTAGCAATCAGCCCCAGCATTTT.

About this clonotype itself: Because the CDR3's place on the DNA is in doubt, the DNA is left out and the CDR3 is given as listed by TCRdb. The gene calls are TRBV9 and TRBJ2-3; the DNA was not compared with TRBD1, the D call given in the table. CDR1 and CDR2 from the germline V gene are SGDLS and YYNGEE. Ends included, the CDR3 has 20 residues. CDR3 sequence: CASSFYICSAMLGPPDTQYF.

V usage is TRBV6-5 and J usage is TRBJ2-5; TRBD1 matches at 10 bases. V was pared by 5 bases and J by 5 bases, with 5 bases of the junction left unmatched. The CDR3 totals 14 residues. Germline values: CDR1 MNHEY, CDR2 SVGAGI. In DNA, the CDR3 is TGTGCCAGCAGTCGACAGGGGGCCTGGGAGACCCAGTACTTC. Encoded protein: CASSRQGAWETQYF.

The chain carries TRBV20-1 and TRBJ1-2; D is undetermined. The CDR3 sequence is 14 residues long. Germline V lookup: CDR1 DFQATT, CDR2 SNEGSKA (reference sequence). V was cut by 6 bases and J by 4 bases, with 18 bases left in between. The CDR3 reads CSAPGSGSGYGYTF. CDR3 nucleotides: TGCAGTGCCCCGGGATCCGGGAGCGGCTATGGCTACACCTTC.

About this clonotype itself: An end of the junction differs from the germline gene, which may be a read error. This chain connects TRBV10-2 to TRBJ1-4; tentative D call: TRBD1 (6 bases). Germline-derived CDR1 and CDR2 are WSHSY and SAAADI. The CDR3 runs to 13 residues. The CDR3 here is CAISGGSNEKLFF. CDR3 DNA: TGCGCCATCAGTGGGGGCAGTAATGAAAAACTGTTTTTT.

By share, this clonotype ranks as medium-sized. The rearrangement links TRBV5-1 to TRBJ2-3; TRBD2 matches 9 bases. J gave up 6 bases and V 0 bases, and 11 bases lay outside the gene matches. The CDR3 consists of 17 residues. Germline V gene data show CDR1 as SGHRS and CDR2 as YFSETQ. CDR3 sequence (DNA): TGCGCCAGCAGCTTGGGGGTAGCGGGAGTGAAGTGGGATACGCAGTATTTT. The encoded protein is CASSLGVAGVKWDTQYF.

The genes are TRBV9 and TRBJ2-7; 7 positions agree with TRBD1. Trimming took 7 bases from V and 5 from J; bases not matched to a gene: 12. There are 14 residues in the CDR3. The germline V gene encodes CDR1 SGDLS and CDR2 YYNGEE. This CDR3 is CASAVGAGGNEQYF. In DNA, the CDR3 is TGTGCCAGCGCCGTCGGAGCAGGGGGTAACGAGCAGTACTTC.